A selection of T cell receptor beta chains follows, all from one sample in a study of blood T cell repertoires in COVID-19. Sequencing used immunoSEQ multiplex PCR; TCRdb keeps in-frame clones, though not all of them. Found here are approximately 140,000 clones, almost 90% of them singletons; the top ten hold approximately 2.4%. The sequenced material came from peripheral blood. These receptors all stem from a human donor in a cohort sampled during active COVID-19. The CDR3 runs from the conserved cysteine through the conserved F or W. A D gene is named only where the DNA matches it firmly. The size field is filled for only some rows; it gives once, few, many or a size class.

D: -; size: -; V: TRBV5-1; J: TRBJ2-7; CDR3: CASSLQGPYEQYF; DNA: TGCGCCAGCAGCTTGCAGGGGCCCTACGAGCAGTACTTC
D: TRBD1; size: -; V: TRBV27; J: TRBJ2-3; CDR3: CASSLSTGYGDTQYF; DNA: TGTGCCAGCAGTTTATCGACAGGGTATGGAGATACGCAGTATTTT
D: -; size: -; V: TRBV7-8; J: TRBJ1-1; CDR3: CASSYPQYTEAFF; DNA: TGTGCCAGCAGCTACCCACAGTACACTGAAGCTTTCTTT
D: -; size: -; V: TRBV29-1; J: TRBJ2-7; CDR3: CSGCLTSGGEQYF; DNA: TGCAGCGGGTGCTTGACCTCCGGAGGCGAGCAGTACTTC
D: TRBD1; size: -; V: TRBV28; J: TRBJ1-1; CDR3: CASSRQGNTEAFF; DNA: TGTGCCAGCAGCCGACAGGGAAACACTGAAGCTTTCTTT
D: -; size: -; V: TRBV18; J: TRBJ2-6; CDR3: CASSPPRPGANVLTF; DNA: TGTGCCAGCTCACCACCCAGGCCCGGGGCCAACGTCCTGACTTTC
D: TRBD2; size: -; V: TRBV6-2/TRBV6-3; J: TRBJ2-1; CDR3: CASSYSGGFGNEQFF; DNA: TGTGCCAGCAGTTACTCGGGGGGGTTTGGGAATGAGCAGTTCTTC
D: TRBD1; size: -; V: TRBV4-2; J: TRBJ2-7; CDR3: CASSQGRDRGYEQYF; DNA: TGTGCCAGCAGCCAAGGCCGGGACAGGGGCTACGAGCAGTACTTC
D: -; size: -; V: TRBV7-2; J: TRBJ1-2; CDR3: CASSLVVSREYGYTF; DNA: TGTGCCAGCAGCTTAGTCGTGTCCAGGGAATATGGCTACACCTTC
D: -; size: -; V: TRBV30; J: TRBJ1-4; CDR3: CAWSRQVANEKLFF; DNA: TGTGCCTGGAGCCGACAGGTAGCTAATGAAAAACTGTTTTTT
D: -; size: -; V: TRBV27; J: TRBJ1-6; CDR3: CASAPPDKLNSPLHF; DNA: TGTGCCAGCGCCCCACCGGACAAGCTAAATTCACCCCTCCACTTT
D: TRBD2; size: -; V: TRBV2; J: TRBJ2-2; CDR3: CASTKASGLTGELFF; DNA: TGTGCCAGCACAAAGGCTAGCGGTCTCACCGGGGAGCTGTTTTTT
D: TRBD1; size: -; V: TRBV28; J: TRBJ1-2; CDR3: CASSLATGRYGGYTF; DNA: TGTGCCAGCAGTTTGGCGACAGGGCGGTACGGTGGCTACACCTTC
D: -; size: few; V: TRBV7-2; J: TRBJ1-3; CDR3: CASSFLTASGSGNTIYF; DNA: TGTGCCAGCAGCTTCCTGACAGCGTCTGGCTCTGGAAACACCATATATTTT
D: TRBD2; size: -; V: TRBV7-2; J: TRBJ2-3; CDR3: CASSHSGDSTDTQYF; DNA: TGTGCCAGCAGCCATAGCGGGGACTCCACAGATACGCAGTATTTT
D: -; size: -; V: TRBV4-2; J: TRBJ1-2; CDR3: CASSQDPRQSYGYTF; DNA: TGTGCCAGCAGCCAAGATCCGAGGCAGAGCTATGGCTACACCTTC
D: TRBD1; size: -; V: TRBV7-2; J: TRBJ1-2; CDR3: CASSLMDRGDGYTF; DNA: TGTGCCAGCAGCTTAATGGACAGGGGCGATGGCTACACCTTC
D: TRBD1; size: -; V: TRBV7-9; J: TRBJ2-3; CDR3: CASSPQGAQTDTQYF; DNA: TGTGCCAGCAGCCCACAGGGGGCGCAAACAGATACGCAGTATTTT
D: -; size: -; V: TRBV5-4; J: TRBJ1-2; CDR3: CASSPGVDRNGGYTF; DNA: TGTGCCAGCAGCCCTGGAGTTGACCGGAACGGGGGCTACACCTTC
D: TRBD2; size: -; V: TRBV7-2; J: TRBJ2-3; CDR3: CASSLPSTGGGLSTDTQYF; DNA: TGTGCCAGCAGCTTACCCTCCACGGGCGGGGGGCTCAGCACAGATACGCAGTATTTT
D: TRBD1; size: once; V: TRBV27; J: TRBJ2-7; CDR3: CASKGAPYEQYF; DNA: TGTGCCAGCAAGGGGGCACCCTACGAGCAGTACTTC
D: -; size: -; V: TRBV28; J: TRBJ2-7; CDR3: CASSLSRGVSSYEQYF; DNA: TGTGCCAGCAGTTTATCTCGGGGAGTGAGCTCCTACGAGCAGTACTTC
D: TRBD1; size: -; V: TRBV29-1; J: TRBJ1-2; CDR3: CSVEATGTYTF; DNA: TGCAGCGTTGAAGCGACAGGGACCTACACCTTC
D: TRBD1; size: -; V: TRBV6-2/TRBV6-3; J: TRBJ1-1; CDR3: CASSPGQGVSDTEAFF; DNA: TGTGCCAGCAGTCCGGGACAGGGTGTATCCGACACTGAAGCTTTCTTT
D: -; size: -; V: TRBV7-2; J: TRBJ2-5; CDR3: CASSPARGGLGQETQYF; DNA: TGTGCCAGCAGCCCGGCGAGGGGGGGACTGGGCCAAGAGACCCAGTACTTC
D: -; size: -; V: TRBV10-2; J: TRBJ2-5; CDR3: CATTAGLKETQYF; DNA: TGCGCCACCACCGCAGGGCTGAAAGAGACCCAGTACTTC
D: -; size: -; V: TRBV18; J: TRBJ1-3; CDR3: CASSSGRPQGGNTIYF; DNA: TGTGCCAGCTCATCAGGTCGGCCCCAGGGAGGAAACACCATATATTTT
D: TRBD1; size: -; V: TRBV5-6; J: TRBJ1-1; CDR3: CASSPPGGTGRGVSKAFF; DNA: TGTGCCAGCAGCCCCCCCGGCGGGACAGGTAGAGGGGTATCTAAAGCTTTCTTT
D: -; size: -; V: TRBV3-1/TRBV3-2; J: TRBJ1-2; CDR3: CASSPVVRGYGYTF; DNA: TGTGCCAGCAGCCCGGTGGTTAGGGGCTATGGCTACACCTTC
D: -; size: -; V: TRBV6-5; J: TRBJ1-6; CDR3: CASSYSTRTVNSPLHF; DNA: TGTGCCAGCAGTTACTCGACCCGGACAGTGAATTCACCCCTCCACTTT
D: TRBD1; size: -; V: TRBV5-4; J: TRBJ2-5; CDR3: CASSPGPGGAETQYF; DNA: TGTGCCAGCAGCCCCGGGCCAGGGGGCGCAGAGACCCAGTACTTC
D: -; size: -; V: TRBV7-8; J: TRBJ1-1; CDR3: CATRTGPLNTEAFF; DNA: TGTGCCACCCGAACAGGGCCCTTGAACACTGAAGCTTTCTTT
D: -; size: -; V: TRBV5-1; J: TRBJ2-3; CDR3: CASRVAVLSTDTQYF; DNA: TGCGCCAGCAGAGTAGCGGTCCTAAGCACAGATACGCAGTATTTT
D: -; size: -; V: TRBV5-1; J: TRBJ2-2; CDR3: CASRDTPNTGELFF; DNA: TGCGCCAGCAGGGACACTCCGAACACCGGGGAGCTGTTTTTT
D: -; size: -; V: TRBV4-3; J: TRBJ2-2; CDR3: CASSQGRWGTGELFF; DNA: TGCGCCAGCAGCCAGGGGAGGTGGGGTACCGGGGAGCTGTTTTTT
D: -; size: few; V: TRBV28; J: TRBJ1-5; CDR3: CASSPPTGYQPQHF; DNA: TGTGCCAGCAGTCCACCGACTGGGTATCAGCCCCAGCATTTT
D: TRBD1; size: once; V: TRBV7-9; J: TRBJ1-3; CDR3: CASSSPPGQGEYAGNTIYF; DNA: TGTGCCAGCAGCTCCCCCCCGGGACAGGGAGAATACGCTGGAAACACCATATATTTT
D: TRBD2; size: once; V: TRBV19; J: TRBJ2-3; CDR3: CASSLTSAGDTQYF; DNA: TGTGCCAGTAGCCTGACTAGCGCTGGAGATACGCAGTATTTT
D: TRBD2; size: -; V: TRBV6-1; J: TRBJ2-4; CDR3: CASSERERAKNIQYF; DNA: TGTGCCAGCAGTGAGCGGGAGAGGGCCAAAAACATTCAGTACTTC
D: TRBD2; size: -; V: TRBV9; J: TRBJ2-1; CDR3: CASSGRTSGRRGSYNEQFF; DNA: TGTGCCAGCAGCGGTCGGACTAGCGGGAGGCGGGGATCCTACAATGAGCAGTTCTTC
D: -; size: -; V: TRBV2; J: TRBJ2-1; CDR3: CASSDRVSSYNEQFF; DNA: TGTGCCAGCAGTGACAGGGTGAGCTCCTACAATGAGCAGTTCTTC
D: -; size: -; V: TRBV19; J: TRBJ2-3; CDR3: CASSISSFAAASTDTQYF; DNA: TGTGCCAGTAGTATAAGCTCGTTTGCTGCCGCTAGCACAGATACGCAGTATTTT
D: -; size: once; V: TRBV4-3; J: TRBJ1-1; CDR3: CASSLVRASNTEAFF; DNA: TGCGCCAGCAGCCTTGTGAGGGCGTCAAACACTGAAGCTTTCTTT
D: -; size: -; V: TRBV4-3; J: TRBJ2-1; CDR3: CASSQEAGREYNEQFF; DNA: TGCGCCAGCAGCCAAGAGGCGGGACGGGAGTACAATGAGCAGTTCTTC
D: -; size: once; V: TRBV19; J: TRBJ1-1; CDR3: CASTRQASNTEAFF; DNA: TGTGCCAGTACCCGACAGGCGTCGAACACTGAAGCTTTCTTT
D: TRBD1; size: -; V: TRBV7-9; J: TRBJ2-1; CDR3: CASSFGTASYNEQFF; DNA: TGTGCCAGCAGCTTCGGGACAGCGAGTTACAATGAGCAGTTCTTC
D: TRBD2; size: -; V: TRBV9; J: TRBJ2-1; CDR3: CASSVGGTSYPNNEQFF; DNA: TGTGCCAGCAGCGTAGGTGGGACTAGCTACCCAAACAATGAGCAGTTCTTC
D: -; size: -; V: TRBV28; J: TRBJ2-3; CDR3: CASRKGGATDTQYF; DNA: TGTGCCAGCCGTAAGGGGGGGGCGACAGATACGCAGTATTTT
D: TRBD2; size: -; V: TRBV9; J: TRBJ2-3; CDR3: CASSVGPETGLAGGREDTQYF; DNA: TGTGCCAGCAGCGTAGGTCCCGAAACGGGACTAGCGGGGGGGAGGGAGGATACGCAGTATTTT